These 22 T cell receptor beta chains were all obtained from the same sample, sequenced in a study of OX40 agonist ivuxolimab in advanced cancers. To prepare the library, the immunoSEQ multiplex PCR assay was applied. TCRdb's version of the immuneACCESS table is confined to in-frame rearrangements and falls short of the full clone set. An unresolved V gene accounts for under half of the shortfall where checked; the remainder is of unknown origin. In this sample the table shows around 80,000 clones, roughly 88% of which occur a single time. Of the sample, about 0.8% falls within the top ten clones. This material consisted of CD4+ or CD8+ T cells sorted from blood, taken in a trial of the OX40 agonist ivuxolimab. The receptors come from an adult with an advanced solid tumor such as melanoma, head and neck, liver or kidney cancer.

The gene calls are TRBV9 and TRBJ1-1; possible D gene TRBD1, 5 bases. This CDR3 is 17 amino acids long. Germline V CDR1 and CDR2: SGDLS, YYNGEE. The germline V and J ends were trimmed by 0 bases and 1 base, with 16 bases remaining between them. CDR3 nucleotides: TGTGCCAGCAGCGTAGGCCCGCAACCAGGGCCGAACACTGAAGCTTTCTTT. Its translation: CASSVGPQPGPNTEAFF.

This chain links TRBV7-9 with TRBJ1-2; D possibly corresponds to TRBD1 (5 bases). Germline V gene lookup returns CDR1 SEHNR and CDR2 FQNEAQ (reference sequence). V was trimmed by 6 bases and J by 6 bases, leaving 11 bases between them. The CDR3 is made up of 12 amino acids. This chain's CDR3 is CASSRAGDGYTF. The CDR3 DNA is TGTGCCAGCAGTCGAGCGGGGGATGGCTACACCTTC.

This clone was detected a few times. The chain employs TRBV7-9 and TRBJ2-1; 11 bases are shared with TRBD2. The CDR3 runs 15 residues. Germline loops: CDR1 SEHNR, CDR2 FQNEAQ (reference sequence). Unmatched junction bases numbered 3, after V lost 5 bases and J lost 3 bases. As DNA, the CDR3 is TGTGCCAGCAGCGACGGACTAGCGGGCTACAATGAGCAGTTCTTC. This sequence encodes CASSDGLAGYNEQFF.

The chain uses TRBV2 and TRBJ2-7; 7 nucleotides line up with TRBD1. With V trimmed by 0 bases and J by 5 bases, 7 bases remained unmatched. This CDR3 spans 15 amino acids. Looked up from germline, CDR1 is SNHLY and CDR2 is FYNNEI. The CDR3 here is CASSEAGRGWNEQYF. CDR3 nucleotide sequence: TGTGCCAGCAGTGAAGCTGGCAGGGGGTGGAACGAGCAGTACTTC.

J is TRBJ2-6 and V is TRBV5-1, with unresolved D. V lost 7 bases, J lost 0 bases, and 11 bases lay in between. The CDR3 runs to 15 residues. Germline V lookup: CDR1 SGHRS, CDR2 YFSETQ. The CDR3 DNA is TGCGCCAGCCGTAGCCAGGCCTCTGGGGCCAACGTCCTGACTTTC. Translating gives CASRSQASGANVLTF.

V is TRBV7-2 and J is TRBJ1-2; D is perhaps TRBD1 (5 bases). Trimming shortened V by 1 base and J by 3 bases, and 9 bases separated the two germline ends. The germline gives CDR1 SGHTA, CDR2 FQGNSA. The CDR3 has 14 amino acids. Here the CDR3 reads CASSLGGVHYGYTF. The CDR3 nucleotides read TGTGCCAGCAGCTTAGGGGGCGTTCACTATGGCTACACCTTC.

The chain employs TRBV7-2 and TRBJ1-2; TRBD1 is a possible D gene (5 bases). Germline CDR1 SGHTA, CDR2 FQGNSA. Trimming took off 6 bases at V and 4 bases at J, with 15 bases between the two ends. The CDR3 loop spans 14 amino acids. This chain's CDR3 is CASRPPGVFYGYTF. Written as DNA, the CDR3 is TGTGCCAGCAGGCCCCCGGGGGTCTTCTATGGCTACACCTTC.

The chain recombines TRBV28 with TRBJ1-5, with TRBD1 as a possible D gene (6 bases). The germline V gene has CDR1 MDHEN and CDR2 SYDVKM. The CDR3 is 14 residues long. The V and J ends lost 8 bases and 0 bases respectively, with 11 bases between them. For the CDR3, the DNA is TGTGCCAGCCAAAGGGGGGGTAGCAATCAGCCCCAGCATTTT. Its protein product is CASQRGGSNQPQHF.

This clone has only a few counts. The rearrangement uses TRBV28 and TRBJ1-5, with D perhaps matching TRBD1 (5 bases). V gave up 5 bases and J gave up 9 bases, with 11 bases separating them. The length of the CDR3 is 12 residues. Germline V gene lookup returns CDR1 MDHEN and CDR2 SYDVKM. The DNA of the CDR3 is TGTGCCAGCAGTACGGGGGTTCGGCCCCAGCATTTT. Protein product: CASSTGVRPQHF.

V is TRBV29-1 and J is TRBJ1-2; 7 nucleotides align to TRBD1. The germline CDR1 and CDR2 sequences are SQVTM and ANQGSEA. The CDR3 length is 13 residues. Unmatched junction bases numbered 9, after V lost 7 bases and J lost 4 bases. The CDR3 spells CSADLQGPYGYTF. The CDR3 nucleotides are TGCAGCGCAGACTTACAGGGGCCCTATGGCTACACCTTC.

The chain joins TRBV5-1 to TRBJ2-1, with D possibly TRBD1 on 6 matching bases. V was shortened by 4 bases and J by 2 bases, with 16 bases between the two germline ends. The CDR3 is 16 residues long. Germline CDR1 is SGHRS and CDR2 is YFSETQ. The CDR3 region is CASSPTRTAAYNEQFF. The CDR3 DNA reads as TGCGCCAGCAGCCCTACAAGGACAGCCGCCTACAATGAGCAGTTCTTC.

The gene calls are TRBV2 and TRBJ2-3, with D perhaps matching TRBD2 (5 bases). The germline CDR1 and CDR2 sequences are SNHLY and FYNNEI. V dropped 8 bases and J dropped 5 bases, with 11 bases sitting between them. The CDR3 runs to 12 residues. The CDR3 region is CASGGFGDTQYF. The CDR3 DNA follows: TGTGCCAGCGGAGGTTTTGGAGATACGCAGTATTTT. The full variable domain, in which reference TRBV2 and TRBJ2-3 provide the parts outside the CDR3, is EPEVTQTPSHQVTQMGQEVILRCVPISNHLYFYWYRQILGQKVEFLVSFYNNEISEKSEIFDDQFSVERPDGSNFTLKIRSTKLEDSAMYFCASGGFGDTQYFGPGTRLTVL.

This rearrangement joins TRBV4-2 to TRBJ2-3; no clear D. Trimming removed 0 bases from V and 5 bases from J, with 3 bases in between. The CDR3 length is 12 residues. The germline V gene encodes CDR1 LGHNA and CDR2 YNFKEQ. CDR3 sequence: CASSQDRDTQYF. The CDR3 bases are TGTGCCAGCAGCCAAGATAGAGATACGCAGTATTTT.

This clone has a single count. This rearrangement joins TRBV7-9 to TRBJ2-6; 8 bases map to TRBD1. Germline lookup yields CDR1 SEHNR and CDR2 FQNEAQ (reference sequence). V lost 5 bases to trimming and J lost 0 bases; unmatched junction nucleotides: 9. CDR3 size: 18 residues. The CDR3 spells CASSPETGAGSGANVLTF. CDR3 nucleotides: TGTGCCAGCAGCCCCGAGACAGGGGCCGGCTCTGGGGCCAACGTCCTGACTTTC.

The chain links TRBV2 to TRBJ1-1; TRBD1 might be the D (5 bases). Germline V lookup: CDR1 SNHLY, CDR2 FYNNEI. The CDR3 is 13 amino acids. The V gene lost 8 bases and the J gene lost 4 bases, with 14 bases spanning the gap. The CDR3 here is CASVSRVGTEAFF. The CDR3, as DNA: TGTGCCAGCGTGAGCAGGGTGGGCACTGAAGCTTTCTTT. The variable domain in full, completed from reference TRBV2 and TRBJ1-1, reads EPEVTQTPSHQVTQMGQEVILRCVPISNHLYFYWYRQILGQKVEFLVSFYNNEISEKSEIFDDQFSVERPDGSNFTLKIRSTKLEDSAMYFCASVSRVGTEAFFGQGTRLTVV.

This chain joins TRBV15 and TRBJ2-5; 7 bases are a match to TRBD2. Germline-derived CDR1 and CDR2 are LNHNV and YYDKDF (reference sequence). The CDR3 runs to 17 residues. The ends lost 3 bases at V and 0 bases at J; junction bases unmatched: 10. The CDR3, as DNA: TGTGCCACCAGCAGGGGACGAGTAGCGGGCGACCAAGAGACCCAGTACTTC. Translation gives CATSRGRVAGDQETQYF.

This clone was detected only once. Here the CDR3 DNA reads TGCGCCAGCAGCGCAGGGGCCACTAATGAAAAACTGTTTTTT. Translated: CASSAGATNEKLFF. The V gene is TRBV5-1, the J gene TRBJ1-4; possibly TRBD1 for D (6 bases). V dropped 4 bases and J dropped 2 bases, with 9 bases sitting between them. Germline CDR1 and CDR2: SGHRS and YFSETQ. The CDR3 contains 14 residues.

The genes are TRBV7-2 and TRBJ2-3; 13 bases fit TRBD2. The CDR3 is 16 amino acids. Germline V gene data show CDR1 as SGHTA and CDR2 as FQGNSA. The ends lost 3 bases at V and 1 base at J; junction bases unmatched: 1. This CDR3 reads CASSLGTSGGTDTQYF. The DNA for the CDR3 is TGTGCCAGCAGCTTGGGGACTAGCGGGGGCACAGATACGCAGTATTTT.

In this sample, this clone turned up once. The chain uses TRBV27 and TRBJ2-1, with D unclear. Trimming pared 2 bases from V and 3 bases from J, leaving 11 bases between. The CDR3 consists of 15 residues. Germline assignment: CDR1 MNHEY and CDR2 SMNVEV (reference sequence). The CDR3 nucleotides are TGTGCCAGCAGTTTAGCCTCTGGGAACTACAATGAGCAGTTCTTC. It yields the protein CASSLASGNYNEQFF.

CDR3 sequence: CSVRTGGLNEQYF. The CDR3 DNA follows: TGCAGCGTGCGGACAGGGGGCTTGAACGAGCAGTACTTC. This chain connects TRBV29-1 to TRBJ2-7, with 11 bases aligning to TRBD1. Trimming removed 6 bases from V and 5 bases from J; junction bases left unmatched: 6. The CDR3 is 13 residues long. Germline loops: CDR1 SQVTM, CDR2 ANQGSEA.

The chain has TRBV19 and TRBJ1-2; the match to TRBD1 covers 7 bases. This CDR3 has 15 amino acids. The trim removed 4 bases at V and 8 bases at J, leaving 13 bases unmatched. Looked up from germline, CDR1 is LNHDA and CDR2 is SQIVND (reference sequence). The CDR3: CASSKDREVSWGYTF. CDR3 DNA: TGTGCCAGTAGTAAAGACAGGGAAGTTTCATGGGGCTACACCTTC.

This chain links TRBV19 with TRBJ2-1, with 7 bases matching TRBD2. CDR3 size: 12 residues. The V gene's germline CDR1 is LNHDA and CDR2 SQIVND (reference sequence). After removal of 11 bases from V and 10 bases from J, the junction contained 11 bases not matched to a gene. Here the CDR3 reads CAAQSGGSEQFF. The CDR3 region has the DNA TGTGCCGCCCAGTCGGGAGGCTCCGAGCAGTTCTTC. The variable domain in full, with the rest retrieved from reference TRBV19 and TRBJ2-1, is DGGITQSPKYLFRKEGQNVTLSCEQNLNHDAMYWYRQDPGQGLRLIYYSQIVNDFQKGDIAEGYSVSREKKESFPLTVTSAQKNPTAFYLCAAQSGGSEQFFGPGTRLTVL.